This T cell receptor (beta chain) was identified during a study of PD-1 blockade in classical Hodgkin lymphoma. Sequencing was performed with immunoSEQ multiplex PCR; in TCRdb, only in-frame clones are kept and a portion is missing. The table records more than 40,000 clones, approximately 70% of them present only once. Every patient had relapsed following autologous stem cell transplantation, and cohorts differed in brentuximab vedotin exposure. Here the sequenced sample was peripheral blood mononuclear cells (PBMCs), taken before the second cycle of nivolumab. The receptor comes from a human donor with classical Hodgkin lymphoma.

CDR3 bases: TGTGCCAGCTCACCACCATGCACCCGGGGACAGGGCACCTACGAGCAGTACTTC. As protein: CASSPPCTRGQGTYEQYF. The V gene is TRBV18, the J gene TRBJ2-7, with 9 bases aligning to TRBD1. V lost 0 bases, J lost 2 bases, and 11 bases stayed unmatched. This CDR3 spans 18 amino acids. CDR1 is KGHSH and CDR2 is LQKENI in the germline V gene.